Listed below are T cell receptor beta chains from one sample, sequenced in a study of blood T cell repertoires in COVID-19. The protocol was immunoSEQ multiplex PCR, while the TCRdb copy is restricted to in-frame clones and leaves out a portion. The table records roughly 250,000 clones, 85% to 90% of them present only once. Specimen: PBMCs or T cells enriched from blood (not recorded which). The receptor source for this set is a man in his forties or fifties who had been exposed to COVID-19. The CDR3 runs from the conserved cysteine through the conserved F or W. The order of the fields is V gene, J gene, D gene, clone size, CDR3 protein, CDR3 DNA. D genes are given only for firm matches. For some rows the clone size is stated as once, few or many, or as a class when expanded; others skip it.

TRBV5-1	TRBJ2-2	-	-	CASSLGGAVWELFF	TGCGCCAGCAGCTTGGGAGGAGCGGTCTGGGAGCTGTTTTTT
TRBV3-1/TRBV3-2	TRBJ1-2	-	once	CASSQLGSQNYGYTF	TGTGCCAGCAGCCAATTGGGCAGTCAGAACTATGGCTACACCTTC
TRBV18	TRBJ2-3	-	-	CASSPGGPDTQYF	TGTGCCAGCTCACCAGGAGGACCAGATACGCAGTATTTT
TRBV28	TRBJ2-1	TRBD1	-	CASSFDRDYNEQFF	TGTGCCAGCAGTTTCGACAGGGACTACAATGAGCAGTTCTTC
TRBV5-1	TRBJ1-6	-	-	CASRSRQNSPLHF	TGCGCCAGCAGGTCGAGGCAGAATTCACCCCTCCACTTT
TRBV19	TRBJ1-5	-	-	CASQTDYSNQPQHF	TGTGCCAGTCAGACTGACTATAGCAATCAGCCCCAGCATTTT
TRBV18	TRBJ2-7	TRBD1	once	CASGAGTGASYEQYF	TGTGCCAGCGGAGCCGGGACAGGAGCCTCCTACGAGCAGTACTTC
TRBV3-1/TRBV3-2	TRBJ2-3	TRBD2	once	CASSHPTAGVGDTQYF	TGTGCCAGCAGCCACCCCACGGCGGGGGTCGGGGATACGCAGTATTTT
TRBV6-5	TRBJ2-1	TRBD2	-	CASRTSGSGNEQFF	TGTGCCAGCAGGACTAGCGGGAGTGGGAATGAGCAGTTCTTC
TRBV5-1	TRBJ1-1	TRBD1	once	CASSPRQGAWGSNTEAFF	TGCGCCAGCAGCCCAAGACAGGGGGCGTGGGGTTCGAACACTGAAGCTTTCTTT
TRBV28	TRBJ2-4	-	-	CASSLILRGRAKNIQYF	TGTGCCAGCAGCCTTATCCTCAGGGGAAGAGCCAAAAACATTCAGTACTTC
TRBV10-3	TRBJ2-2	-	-	CAISESSRGLSAGELFF	TGTGCCATCAGTGAGTCAAGTCGGGGGTTAAGTGCCGGGGAGCTGTTTTTT
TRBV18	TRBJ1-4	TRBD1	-	CASSGSPGTGDEKLFF	TGTGCCAGCTCAGGATCTCCCGGGACAGGGGACGAAAAACTGTTTTTT
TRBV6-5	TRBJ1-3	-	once	CASNRGTPGNTIYF	TGTGCCAGCAATCGAGGGACTCCCGGAAACACCATATATTTT
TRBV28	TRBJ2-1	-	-	CASTDYKNNEQFF	TGTGCCAGTACGGACTACAAAAACAATGAGCAGTTCTTC
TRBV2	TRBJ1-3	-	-	CASSLVPGTSYHTIYF	TGTGCCAGCAGTCTCGTCCCCGGGACATCCTACCACACCATATATTTT
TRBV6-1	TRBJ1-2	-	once	CASSEGLHYYGYTF	TGTGCCAGCAGTGAAGGACTACACTACTATGGCTACACCTTC
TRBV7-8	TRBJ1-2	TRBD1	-	CASSLSPGQGDYGYTF	TGTGCCAGCAGCTTGTCCCCGGGACAGGGGGACTATGGCTACACCTTC
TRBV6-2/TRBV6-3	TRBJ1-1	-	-	CASSYVGEGTEAFF	TGTGCCAGCAGTTACGTTGGGGAGGGCACTGAAGCTTTCTTT
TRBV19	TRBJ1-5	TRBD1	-	CVSSMTGSNQPQHF	TGTGTCAGTAGTATGACAGGGAGCAATCAGCCCCAGCATTTT
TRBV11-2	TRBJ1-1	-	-	CASSSAGWTEAFF	TGTGCCAGCAGCTCCGCAGGGTGGACTGAAGCTTTCTTT
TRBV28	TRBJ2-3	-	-	CASSFGIPSTDTQYF	TGTGCCAGCAGTTTCGGGATTCCTAGCACAGATACGCAGTATTTT
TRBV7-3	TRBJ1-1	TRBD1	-	CASSLTGGWDTEAFF	TGTGCCAGCAGCTTAACAGGGGGCTGGGACACTGAAGCTTTCTTT
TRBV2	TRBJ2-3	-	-	CASSELEPDTQYF	TGTGCCAGCAGTGAGCTAGAGCCAGATACGCAGTATTTT
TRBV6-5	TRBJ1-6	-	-	CASRDGRPSPLHF	TGTGCCAGCAGGGACGGGAGGCCTTCACCCCTCCACTTT
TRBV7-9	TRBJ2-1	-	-	CASSLPGVQFF	TGTGCCAGCAGCCTCCCGGGAGTGCAGTTCTTC
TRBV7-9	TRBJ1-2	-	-	CASSADRFDGYTF	TGTGCCAGCAGCGCCGACAGGTTCGATGGCTACACCTTC
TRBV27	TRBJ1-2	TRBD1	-	CASSFQDRGYGYTF	TGTGCCAGCAGTTTTCAAGACAGGGGCTATGGCTACACCTTC
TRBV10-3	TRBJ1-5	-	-	CAIMEEPNQPQHF	TGTGCCATCATGGAGGAACCCAATCAGCCCCAGCATTTT
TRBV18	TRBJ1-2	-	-	CASSPQGGRTANYGYTF	TGTGCCAGCTCACCGCAGGGCGGAAGAACCGCGAACTATGGCTACACCTTC
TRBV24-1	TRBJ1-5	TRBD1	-	CATSDAGQGEYQPQHF	TGTGCCACCAGTGACGCTGGACAGGGGGAATATCAGCCCCAGCATTTT
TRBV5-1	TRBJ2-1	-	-	CASSLGSYNEQFF	TGCGCCAGCAGCTTGGGCAGCTACAATGAGCAGTTCTTC
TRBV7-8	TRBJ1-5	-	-	CASSFLPGNNQPQHF	TGTGCCAGCAGCTTCCTTCCAGGGAACAATCAGCCCCAGCATTTT
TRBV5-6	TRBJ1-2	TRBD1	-	CASSFPTGGFGYTF	TGTGCCAGCAGCTTTCCGACAGGGGGCTTTGGCTACACCTTC
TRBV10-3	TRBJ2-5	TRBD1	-	CAISEGQGWQETQYF	TGTGCCATCAGTGAGGGACAGGGGTGGCAAGAGACCCAGTACTTC
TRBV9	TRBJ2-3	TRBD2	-	CASSVVGGGSTDTQYF	TGTGCCAGCAGCGTAGTCGGCGGGGGGAGCACAGATACGCAGTATTTT
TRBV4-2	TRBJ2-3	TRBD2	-	CASSQEVVAGGLQYF	TGTGCCAGCAGCCAAGAAGTTGTTGCGGGAGGGCTCCAGTATTTT
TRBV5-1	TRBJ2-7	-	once	CASSLEGASYEQYF	TGCGCCAGCAGCTTGGAAGGGGCGAGCTACGAGCAGTACTTC
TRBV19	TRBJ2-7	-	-	CASSNRNYEQYF	TGTGCCAGTAGTAACAGGAATTACGAGCAGTACTTC
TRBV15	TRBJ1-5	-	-	CATSPLNQPQHF	TGTGCCACCAGCCCCCTTAATCAGCCCCAGCATTTT
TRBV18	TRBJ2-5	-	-	CASSPRLQETQYF	TGTGCCAGCTCACCTCGTCTGCAAGAGACCCAGTACTTC
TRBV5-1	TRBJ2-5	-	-	CASSRGDQETQYF	TGCGCCAGCAGCCGGGGAGATCAAGAGACCCAGTACTTC
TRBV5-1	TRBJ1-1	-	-	CASSPLGVSNTEAFF	TGCGCCAGCAGCCCACTCGGGGTTTCGAACACTGAAGCTTTCTTT